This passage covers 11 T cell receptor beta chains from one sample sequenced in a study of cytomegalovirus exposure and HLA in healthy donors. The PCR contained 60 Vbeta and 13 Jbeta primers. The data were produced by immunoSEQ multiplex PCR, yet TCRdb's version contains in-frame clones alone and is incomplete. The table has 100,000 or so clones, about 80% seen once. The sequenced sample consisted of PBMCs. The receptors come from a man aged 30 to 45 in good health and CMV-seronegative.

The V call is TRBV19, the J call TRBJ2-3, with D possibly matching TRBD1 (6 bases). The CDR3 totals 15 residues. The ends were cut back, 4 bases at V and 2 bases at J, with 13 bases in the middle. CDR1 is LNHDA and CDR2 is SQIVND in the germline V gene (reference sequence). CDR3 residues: CASSTDRGSTDTQYF. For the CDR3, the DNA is TGTGCCAGTAGTACGGACAGAGGATCCACAGATACGCAGTATTTT.

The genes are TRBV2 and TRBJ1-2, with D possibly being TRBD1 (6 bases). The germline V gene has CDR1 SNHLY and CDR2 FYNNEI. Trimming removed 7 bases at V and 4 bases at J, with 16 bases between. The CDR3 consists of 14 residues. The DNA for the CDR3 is TGTGCCAGCACGGCCCAAACAGGGTCCTATGGCTACACCTTC. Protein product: CASTAQTGSYGYTF. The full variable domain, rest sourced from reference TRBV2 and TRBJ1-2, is EPEVTQTPSHQVTQMGQEVILRCVPISNHLYFYWYRQILGQKVEFLVSFYNNEISEKSEIFDDQFSVERPDGSNFTLKIRSTKLEDSAMYFCASTAQTGSYGYTFGSGTRLTVV.

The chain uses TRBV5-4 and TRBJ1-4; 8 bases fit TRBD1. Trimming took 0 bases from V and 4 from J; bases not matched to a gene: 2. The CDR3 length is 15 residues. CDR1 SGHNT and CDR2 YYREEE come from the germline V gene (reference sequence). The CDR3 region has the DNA TGTGCCAGCAGCTTGGCGACAGGGGATAATGAAAAACTGTTTTTT. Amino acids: CASSLATGDNEKLFF.

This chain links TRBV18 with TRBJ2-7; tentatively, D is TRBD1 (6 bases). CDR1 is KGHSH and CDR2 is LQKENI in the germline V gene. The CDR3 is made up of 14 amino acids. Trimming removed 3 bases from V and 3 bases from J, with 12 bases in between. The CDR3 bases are TGTGCCAGCTCACCGGGGGACACTTACTACGAGCAGTACTTC. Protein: CASSPGDTYYEQYF.

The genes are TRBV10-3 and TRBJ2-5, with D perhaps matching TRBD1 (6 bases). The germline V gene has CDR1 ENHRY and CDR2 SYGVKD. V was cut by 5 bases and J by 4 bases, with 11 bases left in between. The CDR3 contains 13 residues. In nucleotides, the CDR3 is TGTGCCATCAGTAGTACAGGGACAGAGACCCAGTACTTC. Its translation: CAISSTGTETQYF.

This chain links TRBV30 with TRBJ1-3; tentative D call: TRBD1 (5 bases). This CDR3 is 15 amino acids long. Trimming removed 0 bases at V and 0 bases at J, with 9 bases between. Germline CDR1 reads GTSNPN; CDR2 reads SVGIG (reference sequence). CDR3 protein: CAWSVAGPSGNTIYF. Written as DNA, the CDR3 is TGTGCCTGGAGTGTTGCGGGGCCCTCTGGAAACACCATATATTTT.

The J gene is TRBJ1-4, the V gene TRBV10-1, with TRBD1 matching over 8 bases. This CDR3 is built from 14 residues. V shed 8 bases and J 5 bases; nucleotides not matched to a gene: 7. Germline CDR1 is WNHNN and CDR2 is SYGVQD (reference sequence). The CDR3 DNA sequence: TGCGCCAGCGACGAGGACAGGGCGAATGAAAAACTGTTTTTT. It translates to CASDEDRANEKLFF.

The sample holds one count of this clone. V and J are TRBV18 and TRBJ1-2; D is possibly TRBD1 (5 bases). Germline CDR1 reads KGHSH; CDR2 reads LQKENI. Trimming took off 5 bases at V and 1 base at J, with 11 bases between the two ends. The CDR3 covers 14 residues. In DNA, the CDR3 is TGTGCCAGCTCAACGACAGAAATTAACTATGGCTACACCTTC. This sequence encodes CASSTTEINYGYTF.

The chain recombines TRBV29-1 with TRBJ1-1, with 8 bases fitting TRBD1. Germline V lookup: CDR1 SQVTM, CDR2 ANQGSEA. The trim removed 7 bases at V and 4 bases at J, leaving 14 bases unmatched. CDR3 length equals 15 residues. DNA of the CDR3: TGCAGCGGACGGACAGGGTCGGTCTTGGGCACTGAAGCTTTCTTT. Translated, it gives CSGRTGSVLGTEAFF.

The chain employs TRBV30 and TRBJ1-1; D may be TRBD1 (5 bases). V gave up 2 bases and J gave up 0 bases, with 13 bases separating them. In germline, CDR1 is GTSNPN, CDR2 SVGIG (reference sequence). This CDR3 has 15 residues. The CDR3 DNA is TGTGCCTGGAGTCCGGCAGGGTCCGTGAACACTGAAGCTTTCTTT. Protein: CAWSPAGSVNTEAFF.

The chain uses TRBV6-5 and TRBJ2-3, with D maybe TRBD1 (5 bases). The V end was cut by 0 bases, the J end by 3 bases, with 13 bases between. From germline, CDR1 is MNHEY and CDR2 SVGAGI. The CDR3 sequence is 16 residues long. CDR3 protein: CASSYSKGLRTDTQYF. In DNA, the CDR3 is TGTGCCAGCAGTTACTCGAAGGGGCTGAGAACAGATACGCAGTATTTT.